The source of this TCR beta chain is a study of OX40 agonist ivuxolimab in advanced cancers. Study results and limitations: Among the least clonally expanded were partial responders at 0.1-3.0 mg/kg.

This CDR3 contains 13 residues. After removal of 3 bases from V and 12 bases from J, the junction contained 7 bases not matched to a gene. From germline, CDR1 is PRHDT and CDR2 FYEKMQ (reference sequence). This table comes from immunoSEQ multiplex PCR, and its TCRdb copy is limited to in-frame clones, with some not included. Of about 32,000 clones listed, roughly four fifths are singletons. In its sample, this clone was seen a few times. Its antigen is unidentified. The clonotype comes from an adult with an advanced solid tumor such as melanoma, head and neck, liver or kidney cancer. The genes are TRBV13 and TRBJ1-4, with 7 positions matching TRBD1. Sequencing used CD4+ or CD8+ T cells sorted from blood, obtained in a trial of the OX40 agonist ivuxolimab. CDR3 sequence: CASSFRQGWELFF. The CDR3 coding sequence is TGTGCCAGCAGCTTCCGACAGGGATGGGAACTGTTTTTT.